The 11 T cell receptor beta chains presented below share a single source sample, sequenced in a study of blood T cell repertoires in COVID-19. The method was immunoSEQ multiplex PCR; TCRdb's version includes in-frame clones alone and lacks a portion of them. This repertoire shows 55,000 to 90,000 clones, 65% to 85% found once; its top ten account for just over 4.5%. The sample comprised peripheral blood. These receptors all stem from a woman aged 60 to 75 with acute or convalescent COVID-19.

The rearrangement joins TRBV5-6 to TRBJ2-1, with 8 bases that match TRBD2. The CDR3 contains 15 residues. The trim removed 5 bases at V and 2 bases at J, leaving 6 bases unmatched. CDR1 is SGHDT and CDR2 is YYEEEE in the germline V gene. The CDR3 loop reads CASRLPGGTYNEQFF. CDR3 nucleotides: TGTGCCAGCAGACTTCCGGGGGGGACCTACAATGAGCAGTTCTTC.

This chain connects TRBV5-5 to TRBJ2-5; 10 bases are a match to TRBD2. Trimming took 2 bases from V and 5 from J; bases not matched to a gene: 0. Germline CDR1 reads SGHKS; CDR2 reads YYEKEE (reference sequence). This CDR3 contains 13 residues. As DNA, the CDR3 is TGTGCCAGCAGCTTTAGCGGGGGGGAGACCCAGTACTTC. Translated: CASSFSGGETQYF. The whole variable domain, remainder taken from reference TRBV5-5 and TRBJ2-5, is DAGVTQSPTHLIKTRGQQVTLRCSPISGHKSVSWYQQVLGQGPQFIFQYYEKEERGRGNFPDRFSARQFPNYSSELNVNALLLGDSALYLCASSFSGGETQYFGPGTRLLVL.

V usage is TRBV5-1 and J usage is TRBJ2-1; 7 bases agree with TRBD2. V gave up 5 bases and J gave up 6 bases; unmatched junction bases: 11. CDR3 length equals 15 residues. Germline CDR1 and CDR2: SGHRS and YFSETQ. CDR3 DNA sequence: TGCGCCAGCAGAGAACAACCTGGCGGGGGCAATGAGCAGTTCTTC. This sequence encodes CASREQPGGGNEQFF. Full variable domain (remainder filled in from reference TRBV5-1 and TRBJ2-1): KAGVTQTPRYLIKTRGQQVTLSCSPISGHRSVSWYQQTPGQGLQFLFEYFSETQRNKGNFPGRFSGRQFSNSRSEMNVSTLELGDSALYLCASREQPGGGNEQFFGPGTRLTVL.

V is TRBV25-1 and J is TRBJ2-7; possible D gene TRBD2, 6 bases. There are 16 residues in the CDR3. CDR1 is MGHDK and CDR2 is SYGVNS in the germline V gene. Trimming pared 4 bases from V and 3 bases from J, leaving 19 bases between. The CDR3 DNA is TGTGCCAGCAGTGGACGTGGTCGCGGGGCATACTACGAGCAGTACTTC. Its protein is CASSGRGRGAYYEQYF.

This sequence joins TRBV3-1 (or the pseudogene TRBV3-2) and TRBJ1-2, with 9 bases aligning to TRBD1. The length of the CDR3 is 15 residues. With 1 base clipped from V and 7 bases from J, the junction kept 7 bases outside the gene matches. Per germline, CDR1 LGHDT and CDR2 YNNKEL (reference sequence). The CDR3 coding sequence is TGTGCCAGCAGCCAAGGTTCGGACAGGGGAAGTGGCTACACCTTC. This gives the protein CASSQGSDRGSGYTF.

This rearrangement joins TRBV5-1 to TRBJ2-2, with D possibly TRBD2 on 5 matching bases. CDR3 size: 14 residues. V was clipped by 1 base and J by 2 bases, with 6 bases between them. Per the germline V gene, CDR1 is SGHRS and CDR2 is YFSETQ. CDR3 bases: TGCGCCAGCAGCTTGCGGGGAAACACCGGGGAGCTGTTTTTT. It is translated as CASSLRGNTGELFF.

V usage is TRBV25-1 and J usage is TRBJ1-4; D is ambiguous. The CDR3 totals 14 residues. Per the germline V gene, CDR1 is MGHDK and CDR2 is SYGVNS. Trimming removed 0 bases at V and 4 bases at J, with 6 bases between. The CDR3 protein is CASSEYTFNEKLFF. DNA for the CDR3: TGTGCCAGCAGTGAATATACTTTTAATGAAAAACTGTTTTTT. Combining the CDR3 with reference TRBV25-1 and TRBJ1-4 gives the whole variable domain EADIYQTPRYLVIGTGKKITLECSQTMGHDKMYWYQQDPGMELHLIHYSYGVNSTEKGDLSSESTVSRIRTEHFPLTLESARPSHTSQYLCASSEYTFNEKLFFGSGTQLSVL.

J is TRBJ2-3 and V is TRBV18; 14 nucleotides line up with TRBD2. Germline CDR1 KGHSH, CDR2 LQKENI. V lost 3 bases, J lost 7 bases, and 12 bases stayed unmatched. There are 18 residues in the CDR3. CDR3 sequence reads: CASSPEPAGTSGGNTQYF. In nucleotides, the CDR3 is TGTGCCAGCTCACCGGAGCCGGCCGGGACTAGCGGGGGCAATACGCAGTATTTT.

This sequence joins TRBV19 and TRBJ1-5; D uncertain. There are 12 residues in the CDR3. The V end was cut by 6 bases, the J end by 5 bases, with 8 bases between. Germline V gene sequence: CDR1 LNHDA, CDR2 SQIVND (reference sequence). CDR3 residues: CASRRGHQPQHF. The CDR3 bases are TGTGCCAGTAGAAGAGGGCATCAGCCCCAGCATTTT.

This clone has more than one count but fewer than ten. V and J are TRBV3-1 (or the pseudogene TRBV3-2) and TRBJ1-2; a possible D gene is TRBD1 (5 bases). CDR1 and CDR2 (germline): LGHDT, YNNKEL (reference sequence). V lost 6 bases and J 1 base, leaving 12 bases between the germline ends. The CDR3 spans 14 residues. CDR3 bases: TGTGCCAGCAGTACAGGCTCTGTTAACTATGGCTACACCTTC. Amino acid sequence: CASSTGSVNYGYTF.

The chain combines TRBV5-5 with TRBJ2-1; 8 nucleotides match TRBD2. Germline-derived CDR1 and CDR2 are SGHKS and YYEKEE (reference sequence). The V and J ends lost 0 bases and 5 bases, in that order; junction bases with no gene match: 4. The CDR3 length is 15 residues. The CDR3 DNA reads TGTGCCAGCAGCTTGGATGGACTAGCTAACAATGAGCAGTTCTTC. Protein product: CASSLDGLANNEQFF.